This T cell receptor beta chain is drawn from a study of blood T cell repertoires in COVID-19. The CDR3 extends over 14 amino acids. The germline V gene has CDR1 MDHEN and CDR2 SYDVKM. V dropped 8 bases and J dropped 3 bases, with 14 bases sitting between them. Sequencing was performed with immunoSEQ multiplex PCR; in TCRdb, only in-frame clones are kept and a portion is missing. The sample yields some 250,000 clones, 80% to 90% seen once. What was sequenced was peripheral blood. This chain links TRBV28 with TRBJ1-3; D is unresolved. This clonotype was obtained from a man between 35 and 55 years old with active or convalescent COVID-19. CDR3 nucleotide sequence: TGTGCCAGCCTTTCTGGGCGTCTTGGAAACACCATATATTTT. Its translation: CASLSGRLGNTIYF.